This record covers a single T cell receptor beta chain. As yet, its antigen is unknown. The table came from immunoSEQ multiplex PCR; TCRdb's copy has only in-frame clones and leaves some out. The sample yields about 39,000 clones, of which the top ten take up about 5.8%. Prevalent HPV16 infections were excluded; only incident single HPV16 infections included. The data originate from a study of T cells in women clearing cervical HPV infection. Study details: Controls were women whose single incident HPV16 infection cleared within 12 months without precancer or cancer.

Study conclusions and caveats: Cases and controls were distinguished at AUC 0.83 by richness and V genes. CIN3+ cases had significantly higher TCR repertoire richness than controls, but evenness did not differ.

This TCR was recovered from a woman aged 18-70 years with a cervical HPV16 infection that either progressed to CIN3+ or cleared (not recorded which). The sequencing sample was made of blood buffy coat.

CDR3 DNA (partial): TGCAGCGTTGAAGGAGCGGGAAACTACGAG. Translating gives CSVEGAGNYE. The whole CDR3 reads CSVEGAGNYEQYF. The chain combines TRBV29-1 with TRBJ2-7; 7 bases agree with TRBD2. The read ends 3 residues before the CDR3 terminus; that terminus is restored from the germline J gene. This CDR3 region has 13 residues. With 1 base clipped from V and 3 bases from J, the junction kept 3 bases outside the gene matches. CDR1 and CDR2 from the germline V gene are SQVTM and ANQGSEA.